This T cell receptor (beta chain) was observed in a study of T cells after yellow fever vaccination. Study in general: Preparation of fractions with low cell numbers was performed using SMART-Seq v4 Ultra Low Input. Study-wide results and caveats: Clones that expanded after primary vaccination mostly reappeared after the booster (96% CD4, 80% to 90% CD8). Researchers report a weaker secondary response that nonetheless peaked faster, day 5 versus 15.

Germline CDR1 reads MNHNS; CDR2 reads SASEGT. V trimming: 5 bases; J trimming: 5 bases; junction bases outside the gene matches: 11. The CDR3 spans 15 residues. In its sample, this clonotype was seen a few times. What it binds is unknown. Synthesis of TCR cDNA relied on 5'RACE template switching, which attached a universal primer site and UMIs. MiXCR was run by TCRdb on the 5' RACE reads, yielding one entry per CDR3 protein. The table records 350,000 or so distinct CDR3 sequences, roughly 8.6% of them present only once. The chain has TRBV6-1 and TRBJ2-5; 7 bases align to TRBD1. This clonotype was sampled from a young man who received the YFV17D yellow fever vaccine. The source material was PBMCs, sampled roughly 47 days after the first yellow fever vaccination. The CDR3 is CASSPGTVFPETQYF. The CDR3, as DNA: TGTGCCAGCAGTCCCGGGACAGTCTTCCCTGAGACCCAGTACTTC.